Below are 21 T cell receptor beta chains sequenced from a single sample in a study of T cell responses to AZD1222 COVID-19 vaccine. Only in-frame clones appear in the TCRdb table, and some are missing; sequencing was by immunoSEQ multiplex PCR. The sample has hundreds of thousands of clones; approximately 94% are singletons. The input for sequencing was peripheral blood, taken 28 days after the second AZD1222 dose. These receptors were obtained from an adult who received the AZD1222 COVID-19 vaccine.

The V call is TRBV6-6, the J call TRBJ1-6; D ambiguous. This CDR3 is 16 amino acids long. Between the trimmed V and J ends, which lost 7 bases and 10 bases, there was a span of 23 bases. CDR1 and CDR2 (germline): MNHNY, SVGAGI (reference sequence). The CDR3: CASNLLPGAGGSPLHF. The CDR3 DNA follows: TGTGCCAGCAACCTACTCCCGGGAGCAGGAGGGTCACCCCTCCACTTT.

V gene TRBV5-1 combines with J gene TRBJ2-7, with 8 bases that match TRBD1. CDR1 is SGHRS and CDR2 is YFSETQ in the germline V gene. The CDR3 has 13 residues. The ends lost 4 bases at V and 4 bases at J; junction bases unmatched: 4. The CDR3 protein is CASSPQGAYEQYF. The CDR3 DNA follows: TGCGCCAGCAGCCCCCAGGGGGCTTACGAGCAGTACTTC.

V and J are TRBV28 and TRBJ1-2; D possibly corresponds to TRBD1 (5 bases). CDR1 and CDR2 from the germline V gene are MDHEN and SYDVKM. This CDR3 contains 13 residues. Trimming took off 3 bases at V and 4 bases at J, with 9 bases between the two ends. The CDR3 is CASSLGGFYGYTF. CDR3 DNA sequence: TGTGCCAGCAGTTTGGGGGGTTTCTATGGCTACACCTTC.

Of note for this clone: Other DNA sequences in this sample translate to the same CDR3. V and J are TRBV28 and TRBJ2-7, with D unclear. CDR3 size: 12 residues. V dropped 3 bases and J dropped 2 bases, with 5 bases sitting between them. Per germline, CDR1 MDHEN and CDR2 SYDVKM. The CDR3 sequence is CASSFGAYEQYF. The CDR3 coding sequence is TGTGCCAGCAGTTTTGGTGCCTACGAGCAGTACTTC. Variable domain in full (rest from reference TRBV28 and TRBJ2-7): DVKVTQSSRYLVKRTGEKVFLECVQDMDHENMFWYRQDPGLGLRLIYFSYDVKMKEKGDIPEGYSVSREKKERFSLILESASTNQTSMYLCASSFGAYEQYFGPGTRLTVT.

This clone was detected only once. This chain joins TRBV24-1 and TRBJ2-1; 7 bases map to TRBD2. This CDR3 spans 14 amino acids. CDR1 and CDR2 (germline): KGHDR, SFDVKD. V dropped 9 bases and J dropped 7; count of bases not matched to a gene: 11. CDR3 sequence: CATGTTRDLNEQFF. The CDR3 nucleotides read TGTGCCACCGGGACTACCCGAGATCTTAATGAGCAGTTCTTC.

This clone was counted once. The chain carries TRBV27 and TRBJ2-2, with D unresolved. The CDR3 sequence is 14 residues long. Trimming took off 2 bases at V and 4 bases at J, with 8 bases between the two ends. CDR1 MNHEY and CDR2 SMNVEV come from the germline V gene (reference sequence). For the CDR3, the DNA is TGTGCCAGCAGTTTAAGACTCTTCACCGGGGAGCTGTTTTTT. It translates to CASSLRLFTGELFF.

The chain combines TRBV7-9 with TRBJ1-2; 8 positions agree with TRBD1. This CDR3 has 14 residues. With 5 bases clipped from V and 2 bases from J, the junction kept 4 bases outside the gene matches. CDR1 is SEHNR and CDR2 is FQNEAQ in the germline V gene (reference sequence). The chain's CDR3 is CASSPRQGNYGYTF. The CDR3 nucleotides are TGTGCCAGCAGCCCCAGACAGGGGAACTATGGCTACACCTTC.

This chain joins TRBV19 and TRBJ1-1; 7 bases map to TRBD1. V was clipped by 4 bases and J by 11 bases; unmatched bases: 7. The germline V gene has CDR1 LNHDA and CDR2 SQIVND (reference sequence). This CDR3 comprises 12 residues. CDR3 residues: CASSSDRVTAFF. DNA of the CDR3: TGTGCCAGTAGTAGTGACAGGGTCACGGCTTTCTTT. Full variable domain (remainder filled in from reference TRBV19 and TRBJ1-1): DGGITQSPKYLFRKEGQNVTLSCEQNLNHDAMYWYRQDPGQGLRLIYYSQIVNDFQKGDIAEGYSVSREKKESFPLTVTSAQKNPTAFYLCASSSDRVTAFFGQGTRLTVV.

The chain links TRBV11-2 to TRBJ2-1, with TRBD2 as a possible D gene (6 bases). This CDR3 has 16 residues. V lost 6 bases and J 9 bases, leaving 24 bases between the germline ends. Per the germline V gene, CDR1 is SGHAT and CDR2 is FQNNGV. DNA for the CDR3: TGTGCCAGCAGGGCCAATAGGGTGGGAGTCGGGGGTGAGCAGTTCTTC. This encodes CASRANRVGVGGEQFF.

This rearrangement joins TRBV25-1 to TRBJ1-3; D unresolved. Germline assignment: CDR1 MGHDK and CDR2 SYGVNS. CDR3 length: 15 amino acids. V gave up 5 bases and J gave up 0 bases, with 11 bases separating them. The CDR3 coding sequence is TGTGCCAGCAGTTGGAGCCTTACCTCTGGAAACACCATATATTTT. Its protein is CASSWSLTSGNTIYF.

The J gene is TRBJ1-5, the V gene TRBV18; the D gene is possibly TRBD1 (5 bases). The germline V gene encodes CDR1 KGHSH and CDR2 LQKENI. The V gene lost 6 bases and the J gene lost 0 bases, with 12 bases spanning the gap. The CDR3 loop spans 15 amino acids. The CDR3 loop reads CASSPGGYSNQPQHF. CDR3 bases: TGTGCCAGCTCCCCGGGGGGGTATAGCAATCAGCCCCAGCATTTT.

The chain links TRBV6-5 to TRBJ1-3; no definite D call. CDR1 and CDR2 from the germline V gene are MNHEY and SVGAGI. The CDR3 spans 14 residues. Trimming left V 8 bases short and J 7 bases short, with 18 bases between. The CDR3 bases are TGTGCCAGCGGCTCCGGACCGGGCTTCAACACCATATATTTT. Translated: CASGSGPGFNTIYF.

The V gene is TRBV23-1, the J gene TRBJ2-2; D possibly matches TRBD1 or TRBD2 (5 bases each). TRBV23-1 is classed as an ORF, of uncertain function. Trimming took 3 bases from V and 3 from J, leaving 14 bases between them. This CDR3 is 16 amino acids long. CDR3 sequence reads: CASSQSGADYTGELFF. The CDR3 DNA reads TGCGCCAGCAGTCAGTCCGGGGCAGATTACACCGGGGAGCTGTTTTTT.

CDR3 in amino acids: CASSLTGGGQPQHF. The CDR3 DNA follows: TGTGCCAGCAGCTTAACGGGGGGAGGACAGCCCCAGCATTTT. This rearrangement joins TRBV7-3 to TRBJ1-5; possible D gene TRBD1, 5 bases. The CDR3 loop spans 14 amino acids. Deletions cut 0 bases from V and 7 bases from J, with 10 bases between. Germline lookup yields CDR1 SGHTA and CDR2 FQGTGA.

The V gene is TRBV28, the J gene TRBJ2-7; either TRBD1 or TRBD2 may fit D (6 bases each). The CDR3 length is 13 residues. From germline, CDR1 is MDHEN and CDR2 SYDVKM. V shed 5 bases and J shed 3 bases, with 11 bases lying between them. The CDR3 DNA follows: TGTGCCAGCAGTCTCAGGGGACTCTACGAGCAGTACTTC. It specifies CASSLRGLYEQYF.

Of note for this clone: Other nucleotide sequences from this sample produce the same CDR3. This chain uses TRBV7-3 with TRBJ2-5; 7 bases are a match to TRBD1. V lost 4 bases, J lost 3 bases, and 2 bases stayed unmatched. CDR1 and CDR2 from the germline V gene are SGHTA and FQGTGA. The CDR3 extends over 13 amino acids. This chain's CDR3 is CASSYDREETQYF. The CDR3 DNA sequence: TGTGCCAGCAGCTATGACAGGGAAGAGACCCAGTACTTC.

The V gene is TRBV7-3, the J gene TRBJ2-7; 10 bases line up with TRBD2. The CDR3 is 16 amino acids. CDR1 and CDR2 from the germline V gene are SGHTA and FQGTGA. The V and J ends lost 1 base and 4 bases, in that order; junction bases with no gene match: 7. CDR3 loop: CASSLSVASGSYEQYF. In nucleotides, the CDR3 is TGTGCCAGCAGCTTAAGTGTGGCTAGCGGGAGTTACGAGCAGTACTTC.

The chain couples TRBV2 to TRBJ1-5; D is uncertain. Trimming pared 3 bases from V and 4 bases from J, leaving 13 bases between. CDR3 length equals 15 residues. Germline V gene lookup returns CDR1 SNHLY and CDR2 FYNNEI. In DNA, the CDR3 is TGTGCCAGCAGTGATGACCCACCCCGTAATCAGCCCCAGCATTTT. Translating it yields CASSDDPPRNQPQHF.

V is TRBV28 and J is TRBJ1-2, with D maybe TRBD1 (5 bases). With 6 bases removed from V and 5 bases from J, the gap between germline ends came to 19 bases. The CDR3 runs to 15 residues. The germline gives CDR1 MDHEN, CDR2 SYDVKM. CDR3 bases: TGTGCCAGCAGAAACACCCCGGGGGGAAGGTATGGCTACACCTTC. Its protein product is CASRNTPGGRYGYTF.

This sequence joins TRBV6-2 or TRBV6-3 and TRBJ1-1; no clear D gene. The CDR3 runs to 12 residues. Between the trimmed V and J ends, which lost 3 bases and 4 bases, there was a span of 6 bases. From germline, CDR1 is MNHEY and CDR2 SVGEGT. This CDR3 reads CASSYSRTEAFF. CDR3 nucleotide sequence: TGTGCCAGCAGTTATAGCCGCACTGAAGCTTTCTTT.

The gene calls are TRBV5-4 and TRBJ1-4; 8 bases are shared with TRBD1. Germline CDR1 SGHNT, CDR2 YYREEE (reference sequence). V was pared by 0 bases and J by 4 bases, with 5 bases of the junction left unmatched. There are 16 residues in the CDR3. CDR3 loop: CASSLAPGQDNEKLFF. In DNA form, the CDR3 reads TGTGCCAGCAGCTTGGCCCCGGGACAGGATAATGAAAAACTGTTTTTT.